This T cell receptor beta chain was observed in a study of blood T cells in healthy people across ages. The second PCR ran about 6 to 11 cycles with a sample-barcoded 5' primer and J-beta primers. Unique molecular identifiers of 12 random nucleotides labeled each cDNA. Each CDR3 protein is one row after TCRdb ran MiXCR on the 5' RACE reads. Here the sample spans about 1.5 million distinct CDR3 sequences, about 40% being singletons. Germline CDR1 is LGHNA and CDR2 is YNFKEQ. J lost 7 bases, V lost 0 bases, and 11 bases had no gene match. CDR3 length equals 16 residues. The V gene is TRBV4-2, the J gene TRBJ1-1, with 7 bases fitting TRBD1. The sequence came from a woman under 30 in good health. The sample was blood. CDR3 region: CASSQDGRQGVGEAFF. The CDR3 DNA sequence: TGTGCCAGCAGCCAAGATGGTCGGCAGGGGGTAGGTGAAGCTTTCTTT.